The 6 T cell receptor beta chains given below trace back to one sample, sequenced in a study of shared clonotypes between healthy human individuals (TCRdb year 2020). Library preparation was by the immunoSEQ multiplex PCR assay. In TCRdb, the immuneACCESS table is reduced to in-frame sequences with V and J assigned. These tables do not hold every clone; where another copy was compared, an unresolved V gene accounts for under half, and the others remain unexplained. A total of roughly 500,000 clones appear in this sample, about 96% of them only once. 0.055% to 0.075% of the sample is taken by the ten largest. The sample consisted of naive CD4+ T cells sorted from blood. Explained via the paper, the cell subset or site label denotes: CD45RA+ positively selected. The receptors were sampled from a woman in her thirties in good health.

The CDR3 coding sequence is TGTGCCAGCAGTTGGGACCGGGACAGTAGTAAACTGTTTTTT. Protein sequence: CASSWDRDSSKLFF. The rearrangement links TRBV28 to TRBJ1-4, with 7 bases identical to TRBD1. Germline V CDR1 and CDR2: MDHEN, SYDVKM. Losses at the gene ends were 4 bases for V and 11 bases for J; bases not matched to a gene: 10. This CDR3 spans 14 amino acids.

This chain links TRBV28 with TRBJ2-1; 11 nucleotides line up with TRBD2. This CDR3 contains 16 residues. V shed 1 base and J 5 bases; nucleotides not matched to a gene: 4. Germline V gene sequence: CDR1 MDHEN, CDR2 SYDVKM. The CDR3 sequence is CASSLLGLAVNNEQFF. The CDR3 DNA is TGTGCCAGCAGTTTATTGGGACTAGCGGTTAACAATGAGCAGTTCTTC.

The CDR3 spells CASRWGQYNEQFF. The CDR3 DNA sequence: TGTGCCAGCAGATGGGGACAATACAATGAGCAGTTCTTC. The chain recombines TRBV27 with TRBJ2-1, with D possibly matching TRBD1 (6 bases). CDR3 length: 13 amino acids. V was shortened by 6 bases and J by 4 bases, with 10 bases between the two germline ends. CDR1 MNHEY and CDR2 SMNVEV come from the germline V gene (reference sequence).

The rearrangement links TRBV19 to TRBJ1-4; 7 bases fit TRBD1. CDR1 is LNHDA, CDR2 SQIVND, per germline (reference sequence). V gave up 4 bases and J gave up 4 bases; unmatched junction bases: 9. The CDR3 loop spans 16 amino acids. CDR3 DNA sequence: TGTGCCAGTAGTACCCGGGACAGTGCGTATAATGAAAAACTGTTTTTT. It yields the protein CASSTRDSAYNEKLFF. Filled out from reference TRBV19 and TRBJ1-4, the complete variable domain reads DGGITQSPKYLFRKEGQNVTLSCEQNLNHDAMYWYRQDPGQGLRLIYYSQIVNDFQKGDIAEGYSVSREKKESFPLTVTSAQKNPTAFYLCASSTRDSAYNEKLFFGSGTQLSVL.

The V gene is TRBV4-2, the J gene TRBJ2-1; D call uncertain. Germline lookup yields CDR1 LGHNA and CDR2 YNFKEQ. The CDR3 loop spans 17 amino acids. Trimming left V 3 bases short and J 0 bases short, with 15 bases between. The CDR3 spells CASSQALTVSSYNEQFF. The CDR3 region has the DNA TGTGCCAGCAGCCAGGCTCTGACGGTAAGCTCCTACAATGAGCAGTTCTTC.

The rearrangement links TRBV19 to TRBJ2-2, with D perhaps matching TRBD2 (5 bases). The CDR3 is made up of 14 amino acids. Germline CDR1 reads LNHDA; CDR2 reads SQIVND (reference sequence). The V and J ends lost 1 base and 6 bases respectively, with 9 bases between them. The CDR3 reads CASSIAAGAGELFF. The DNA for the CDR3 is TGTGCCAGTAGTATAGCAGCCGGGGCCGGGGAGCTGTTTTTT.